Each of the 8 T cell receptor beta chains below was sequenced from the same sample in a study of T cell responses to AZD1222 COVID-19 vaccine. The data were produced by immunoSEQ multiplex PCR, yet TCRdb's version contains in-frame clones alone and is incomplete. Here the sample spans roughly 80,000 clones, 90% being singletons. The sample was peripheral blood, taken 28 days after the second AZD1222 dose. The receptors stem from an adult who received the AZD1222 COVID-19 vaccine.

This sequence joins TRBV20-1 and TRBJ2-7, with a possible D match to TRBD2 (5 bases). Per the germline V gene, CDR1 is DFQATT and CDR2 is SNEGSKA (reference sequence). V lost 5 bases, J lost 5 bases, and 10 bases lay in between. The CDR3 totals 11 residues. The CDR3 region is CSAGGPHEQYF. The CDR3 DNA follows: TGCAGTGCTGGCGGGCCCCACGAGCAGTACTTC.

In this sample, this clone turned up once. This chain uses TRBV2 with TRBJ2-5; D call uncertain. CDR3 size: 10 residues. V lost 7 bases, J lost 1 base, and 1 base lay in between. The V gene's germline CDR1 is SNHLY and CDR2 FYNNEI. The CDR3 DNA sequence: TGTGCCAGCACCCAAGAGACCCAGTACTTC. Residues: CASTQETQYF.

The V and J genes are TRBV2 and TRBJ1-5; 11 positions agree with TRBD1. The V and J ends lost 3 bases and 5 bases, in that order; junction bases with no gene match: 6. CDR3 length equals 16 residues. CDR1 and CDR2 from the germline V gene are SNHLY and FYNNEI. DNA of the CDR3: TGTGCCAGCAGTGACGGTTGGACAGGGGGCGATCAGCCCCAGCATTTT. Amino acid sequence: CASSDGWTGGDQPQHF.

This chain uses TRBV7-2 with TRBJ2-5; no firm D call. The CDR3 has 11 residues. From germline, CDR1 is SGHTA and CDR2 FQGNSA. V gave up 5 bases and J gave up 2 bases, with 3 bases separating them. The CDR3, as DNA: TGTGCCAGCAGCGCACAAGAGACCCAGTACTTC. Translated: CASSAQETQYF.

V usage is TRBV11-2 and J usage is TRBJ2-5; 9 bases fit TRBD1. This CDR3 has 16 residues. From germline, CDR1 is SGHAT and CDR2 FQNNGV. V shed 4 bases, J shed 4 bases, and the junction held 10 bases outside the gene matches. CDR3 DNA sequence: TGTGCCAGCAGCTCCCCGGGACAGGGATGGCGAGAGACCCAGTACTTC. Protein product: CASSSPGQGWRETQYF.

The chain has TRBV24-1 and TRBJ2-7, with D possibly TRBD2 on 6 matching bases. The CDR3 extends over 15 amino acids. Trimming cost V 2 bases and J 7 bases, with 17 bases left between them. The germline gives CDR1 KGHDR, CDR2 SFDVKD. The chain's CDR3 is CATSDYPGKGGEQYF. The CDR3, as DNA: TGTGCCACCAGTGATTATCCGGGGAAAGGAGGGGAGCAGTACTTC.

J is TRBJ1-3 and V is TRBV18; unclear D gene. The CDR3 is 15 residues long. Germline V lookup: CDR1 KGHSH, CDR2 LQKENI. Trimming shortened V by 2 bases and J by 0 bases, and 8 bases separated the two germline ends. CDR3 protein: CASSPGGYSGNTIYF. The CDR3 bases are TGTGCCAGCTCACCAGGAGGGTACTCTGGAAACACCATATATTTT. The variable domain in full, with the rest retrieved from reference TRBV18 and TRBJ1-3, is NAGVMQNPRHLVRRRGQEARLRCSPMKGHSHVYWYRQLPEEGLKFMVYLQKENIIDESGMPKERFSAEFPKEGPSILRIQQVVRGDSAAYFCASSPGGYSGNTIYFGEGSWLTVV.

This chain uses TRBV12-3 or TRBV12-4 with TRBJ2-1; the D is unclear. Trimming removed 7 bases from V and 8 bases from J, with 9 bases in between. The CDR3 has 11 amino acids. The CDR3 DNA reads TGTGCCAGCAATAGGAACGATGAGCAGTTCTTC. Amino acids: CASNRNDEQFF.